This paragraph reports one T cell receptor beta chain. This entry is derived from a study of beta chain features in type 1 diabetes. Overall study: All of the samples together had approximately 99 million sorted cells examined.

Of the isolated RNA, all was reverse transcribed, and so the sequenced material was expressed TCRB transcripts. TCRdb's copy holds only in-frame clones and misses some; the assay was immunoSEQ multiplex PCR. The sample carries hundreds of thousands of clones, approximately 12% recorded once. The V gene's germline CDR1 is SGHRS and CDR2 YFSETQ. With 4 bases clipped from V and 5 bases from J, the junction kept 11 bases outside the gene matches. This CDR3 spans 15 amino acids. The sequencing input was naive CD4+ T cells from blood. The chain couples TRBV5-1 to TRBJ2-7, with 8 bases aligning to TRBD2. The receptor's source is a man aged 18 to 30 in good health. Here the CDR3 DNA reads TGCGCCAGCAGCGAGGCTCCGGGGGGGCTGGACGAGCAGTACTTC. It yields the protein CASSEAPGGLDEQYF. Using reference TRBV5-1 and TRBJ2-7 for the parts outside the CDR3, the full variable domain is KAGVTQTPRYLIKTRGQQVTLSCSPISGHRSVSWYQQTPGQGLQFLFEYFSETQRNKGNFPGRFSGRQFSNSRSEMNVSTLELGDSALYLCASSEAPGGLDEQYFGPGTRLTVT.